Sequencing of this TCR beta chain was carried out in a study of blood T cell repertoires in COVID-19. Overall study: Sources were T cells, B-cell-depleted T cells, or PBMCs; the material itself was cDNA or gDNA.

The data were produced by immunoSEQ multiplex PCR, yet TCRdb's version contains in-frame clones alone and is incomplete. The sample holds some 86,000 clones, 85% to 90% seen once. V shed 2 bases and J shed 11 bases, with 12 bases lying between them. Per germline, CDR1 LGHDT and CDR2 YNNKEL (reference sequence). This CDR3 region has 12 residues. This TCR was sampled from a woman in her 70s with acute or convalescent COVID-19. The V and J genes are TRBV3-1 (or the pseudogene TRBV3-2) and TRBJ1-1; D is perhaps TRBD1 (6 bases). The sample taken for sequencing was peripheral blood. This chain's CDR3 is CASSQITGSAFF. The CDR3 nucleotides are TGTGCCAGCAGCCAAATAACAGGGTCCGCTTTCTTT.